These T cell receptor beta chains were read from a single sample in a study of T cell responses to AZD1222 COVID-19 vaccine. Libraries were prepared by immunoSEQ multiplex PCR; TCRdb keeps only in-frame clonotypes and omits some of them. The sample has 93,000 or so clones; about nine tenths are singletons. The sample consisted of peripheral blood, taken on day 0 of AZD1222 vaccination. These receptors were taken from an adult in good health. Each CDR3 is given with its conserved first and last residue. Fields, in order: J gene, D gene, V gene, clone size, CDR3 DNA, CDR3 protein. The D gene is left open where the match is weak. The listing skips clone size in some rows; elsewhere it reads once, few, many or a size class.

TRBJ2-3	TRBD1	TRBV2	.	TGTGCCAGCATTAGTGGTAGGGGGCTGGCAGATACGCAGTATTTT	CASISGRGLADTQYF
TRBJ2-7	TRBD2	TRBV6-1	.	TGTGCCAGCAGTGAAGGACCGTTGAGGGCTAGCGGGGGTGCTGAGCAGTACTTC	CASSEGPLRASGGAEQYF
TRBJ2-7	TRBD1	TRBV2	few	TGTGCCAGCAGTGCGGACAGGGGTTCCTACGAGCAGTACTTC	CASSADRGSYEQYF
TRBJ1-5	.	TRBV6-4	.	TGTGCCAGCAGTGAGTTCGAGAATCAGCCCCAGCATTTT	CASSEFENQPQHF
TRBJ2-1	TRBD1	TRBV7-2	.	TGTGCCAGCAGCTTATCCCGACAGGGCGGTGAGCAGTTCTTC	CASSLSRQGGEQFF
TRBJ1-3	TRBD1	TRBV7-2	.	TGTGCCAGCAGCCCCCGGGGACAGCCTCCTGGAAACACCATATATTTT	CASSPRGQPPGNTIYF
TRBJ1-5	.	TRBV9	.	TGTGCCAGCAGCGTAGGACCCAATAGCAATCAGCCCCAGCATTTT	CASSVGPNSNQPQHF
TRBJ1-6	.	TRBV7-6	.	TGTGCCAGCAGCGCAGGGGTCGCCAATTCACCCCTCCACTTT	CASSAGVANSPLHF
TRBJ2-2	.	TRBV5-1	.	TGCGCCAGCAGCTTATCTGGCGTCGCCACCGGGGAGCTGTTTTTT	CASSLSGVATGELFF
TRBJ1-4	TRBD1	TRBV19	.	TGTGCCAGTAGTATGGGGACAGGGGTTGAAAAACTGTTTTTT	CASSMGTGVEKLFF
TRBJ2-2	TRBD2	TRBV5-1	.	TGCGCCAGCAGCTCCCTTGCGGGGGGGTTTAACACCGGGGAGCTGTTTTTT	CASSSLAGGFNTGELFF
TRBJ2-1	.	TRBV5-1	.	TGCGCCAGCCGACTAGAGGGGGATGAGCAGTTCTTC	CASRLEGDEQFF
TRBJ2-5	.	TRBV4-1	.	TGCGCCAGCAGCCAAGTTTCGACGCGGGGAAGGGTGACCCAGTACTTC	CASSQVSTRGRVTQYF
TRBJ1-2	.	TRBV27	.	TGTGCCAGCAGCCCATTCTGGACAGCTAACTATGGCTACACCTTC	CASSPFWTANYGYTF
TRBJ2-1	TRBD2	TRBV3-1/TRBV3-2	.	TGTGCCAGCAGCCAAGACAGGCGGGGGGAATTTTTCTACAATGAGCAGTTCTTC	CASSQDRRGEFFYNEQFF
TRBJ1-4	.	TRBV5-5	.	TGTGCCAGCAGCTTGGGAGGGCCCCTTGGTGCTAATGAAAAACTGTTTTTT	CASSLGGPLGANEKLFF
TRBJ2-2	.	TRBV28	.	TGTGCCAGCAGTTTAAGGAGGGGTGCCGGGGAGCTGTTTTTT	CASSLRRGAGELFF
TRBJ2-1	.	TRBV19	.	TGTGCCAGTAGTATAGTGGGTCCGAATTCCTACAATGAGCAGTTCTTC	CASSIVGPNSYNEQFF
TRBJ2-4	.	TRBV6-5	.	TGTGCCAGCAGGCCACTAGCCAAAAACATTCAGTACTTC	CASRPLAKNIQYF
TRBJ2-7	.	TRBV4-1	.	TGCGCCAGCAGCCAGGACCAGGGCTACGAGCAGTACTTC	CASSQDQGYEQYF
TRBJ2-1	TRBD2	TRBV6-1	.	TGTGCCAGCAGTGACCCCTGGGCGGGGGGTCATTACAATGAGCAGTTCTTC	CASSDPWAGGHYNEQFF
TRBJ1-2	.	TRBV6-5	.	TGTGCCAGCAGTTATTCCCCGACAGGCTCGCCCTATGGCTACACCTTC	CASSYSPTGSPYGYTF
TRBJ1-2	.	TRBV7-2	once	TGTGCCAGCAGCTTAGAGGTTGGGGTTGGCTACACCTTC	CASSLEVGVGYTF
TRBJ2-3	TRBD2	TRBV28	once	TGTGCCAGCAGGCTAGCGGGGGGGCCCCCGCAGTATTTT	CASRLAGGPPQYF